This TCR beta chain was sequenced during a study of T cells after yellow fever vaccination. This clonotype was seen a few times. As yet, its antigen is unknown. MiXCR was run by TCRdb on the 5' RACE reads, yielding one entry per CDR3 protein. The repertoire has around 360,000 distinct CDR3 sequences, 11% of them found once; the top ten carry 15% to 20%. The CDR3 length is 18 residues. CDR1 is MNHEY and CDR2 is SVGAGI in the germline V gene. V was pared by 2 bases and J by 2 bases, with 19 bases between. Regarding the study as a whole: The study re-detected most primary-vaccination clones after the booster (about 96% CD4, 88% CD8). Abundant clonotypes (contaminants from the bulk population) could be present in FACS-sorted repertoires.

The chain combines TRBV6-5 with TRBJ1-5, with TRBD1 as a possible D gene (6 bases). Here the sequenced sample was PBMCs, taken on the day of the first yellow fever vaccination. The receptor was derived from a man aged 18 to 30 who received the YFV17D yellow fever vaccine. The CDR3 DNA reads as TGTGCCAGCAGTTACAGGACAGCGGGGAGGGTTCGCAATCAGCCCCAGCATTTT. It is translated as CASSYRTAGRVRNQPQHF.